This T cell receptor (beta chain) was obtained from a study of blood T cell repertoires in COVID-19. Across the whole study: Samples taken during acute and convalescent COVID-19 were collected in the United States, Italy and Spain. Sources were T cells, B-cell-depleted T cells, or PBMCs; the material itself was cDNA or gDNA.

Trimming pared 8 bases from V and 3 bases from J, leaving 12 bases between. The germline V gene has CDR1 MNHEY and CDR2 SVGAGI. CDR3 length equals 13 residues. In the original analysis: Amplification from reference gene primers served as the basis for estimated nucleated cell counts. Only in-frame clones appear in the TCRdb table, and some are missing; sequencing was by immunoSEQ multiplex PCR. V, J and clone size are those of that table, while D and trimming were read from the DNA. The sample lists roughly 200,000 clones; approximately 80% were seen once. This chain uses TRBV6-5 with TRBJ2-3, with a tentative D call TRBD2 (6 bases). This TCR was recovered from a woman over 75 with active or convalescent COVID-19. Specimen: peripheral blood. In nucleotides, the CDR3 is TGTGCCAGCTGGAGGGGTACAACAGATACGCAGTATTTT. This gives the protein CASWRGTTDTQYF.